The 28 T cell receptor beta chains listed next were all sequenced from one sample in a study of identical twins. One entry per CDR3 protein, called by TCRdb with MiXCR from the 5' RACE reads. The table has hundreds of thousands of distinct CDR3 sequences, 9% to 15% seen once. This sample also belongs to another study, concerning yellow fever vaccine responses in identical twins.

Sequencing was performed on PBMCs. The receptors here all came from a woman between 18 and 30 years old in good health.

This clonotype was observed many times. Written as DNA, the CDR3 is TGTGCCAGCAACACGGGACAGGAAACCCTGTACAATGAGCAGTTCTTC. As protein: CASNTGQETLYNEQFF. The chain employs TRBV2 and TRBJ2-1; 8 bases agree with TRBD1. V dropped 7 bases and J dropped 4; count of bases not matched to a gene: 12. Looked up from germline, CDR1 is SNHLY and CDR2 is FYNNEI. The length of the CDR3 is 16 residues.

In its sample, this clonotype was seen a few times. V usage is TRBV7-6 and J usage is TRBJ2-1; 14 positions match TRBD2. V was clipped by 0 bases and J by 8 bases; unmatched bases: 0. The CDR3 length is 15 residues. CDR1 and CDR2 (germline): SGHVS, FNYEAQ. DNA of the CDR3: TGTGCCAGCAGCTTAGCGGGACTAGCGGGGGATGAGCAGTTCTTC. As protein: CASSLAGLAGDEQFF.

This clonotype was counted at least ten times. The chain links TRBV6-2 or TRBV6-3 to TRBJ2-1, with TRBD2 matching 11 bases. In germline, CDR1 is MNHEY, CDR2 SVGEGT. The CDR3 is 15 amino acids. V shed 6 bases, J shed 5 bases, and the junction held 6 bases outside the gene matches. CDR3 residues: CASRTGLAGNNEQFF. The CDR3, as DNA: TGTGCCAGCAGAACCGGACTAGCGGGTAACAATGAGCAGTTCTTC.

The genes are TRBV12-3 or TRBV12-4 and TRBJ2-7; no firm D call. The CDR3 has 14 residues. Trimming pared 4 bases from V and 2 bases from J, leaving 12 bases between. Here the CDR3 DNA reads TGTGCCAGCAGTTCGGACCCATCAACCTACGAGCAGTACTTC. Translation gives CASSSDPSTYEQYF.

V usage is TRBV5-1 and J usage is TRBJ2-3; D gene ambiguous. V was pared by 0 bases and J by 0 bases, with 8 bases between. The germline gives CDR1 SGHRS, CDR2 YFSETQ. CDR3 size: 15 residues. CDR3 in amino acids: CASSLDPGSTDTQYF. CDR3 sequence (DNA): TGCGCCAGCAGCTTGGACCCCGGCAGCACAGATACGCAGTATTTT.

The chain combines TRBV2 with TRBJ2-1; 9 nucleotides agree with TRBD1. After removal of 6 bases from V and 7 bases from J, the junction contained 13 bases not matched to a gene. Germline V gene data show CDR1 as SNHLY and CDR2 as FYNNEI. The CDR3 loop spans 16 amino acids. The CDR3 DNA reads TGTGCCAGCAGCCGGATGAACAGGGGGCTAGTAAATGAGCAGTTCTTC. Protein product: CASSRMNRGLVNEQFF.

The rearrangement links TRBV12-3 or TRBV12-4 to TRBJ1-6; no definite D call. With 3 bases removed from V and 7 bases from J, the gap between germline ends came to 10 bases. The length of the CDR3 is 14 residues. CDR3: CASSFRGSNSPLHF. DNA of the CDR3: TGTGCCAGCAGTTTTCGGGGATCCAATTCACCCCTCCACTTT.

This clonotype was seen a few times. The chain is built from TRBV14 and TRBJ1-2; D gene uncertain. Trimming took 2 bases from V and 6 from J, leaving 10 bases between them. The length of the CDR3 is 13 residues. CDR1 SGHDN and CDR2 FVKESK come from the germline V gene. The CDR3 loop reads CASSQSQWDGYTF. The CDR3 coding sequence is TGTGCCAGCAGCCAATCTCAGTGGGATGGCTACACCTTC.

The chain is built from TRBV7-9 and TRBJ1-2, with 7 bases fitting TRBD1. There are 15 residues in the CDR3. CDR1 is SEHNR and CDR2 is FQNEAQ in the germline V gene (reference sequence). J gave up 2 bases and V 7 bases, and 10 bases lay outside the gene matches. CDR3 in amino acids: CASTPPDRKNYGYTF. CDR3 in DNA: TGTGCCAGCACCCCGCCGGACAGGAAAAACTATGGCTACACCTTC.

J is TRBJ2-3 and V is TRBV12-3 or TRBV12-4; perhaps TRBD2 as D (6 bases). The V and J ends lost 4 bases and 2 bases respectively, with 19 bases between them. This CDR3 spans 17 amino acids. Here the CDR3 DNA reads TGTGCCAGCAGTTCACCCCGAGGAGGCGGGAACACAGATACGCAGTATTTT. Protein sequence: CASSSPRGGGNTDTQYF.

CDR3 nucleotide sequence: TGCGCCAGCAGCCCTTGGTTAACGGGGGACGAGCAGTACTTC. Translating it yields CASSPWLTGDEQYF. The chain carries TRBV5-1 and TRBJ2-7, with D possibly matching TRBD2 (6 bases). V lost 4 bases to trimming and J lost 5 bases, with 16 bases between them. This CDR3 has 14 amino acids. CDR1 is SGHRS and CDR2 is YFSETQ in the germline V gene.

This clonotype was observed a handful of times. CDR3 coding DNA: TGTGCCAGCAGTTTACCGGGACACCCGTTATCCTACAATGAGCAGTTCTTC. Its translation: CASSLPGHPLSYNEQFF. The chain joins TRBV12-3 or TRBV12-4 to TRBJ2-1; D is perhaps TRBD1 (6 bases). V dropped 2 bases and J dropped 1 base, with 15 bases sitting between them. The CDR3 covers 17 residues.

CDR3 sequence reads: CSARRTDRGHYGYTF. Here the CDR3 DNA reads TGCAGTGCTAGAAGGACGGACAGGGGGCATTATGGCTACACCTTC. The chain employs TRBV20-1 and TRBJ1-2; 11 bases are a match to TRBD1. Germline loops: CDR1 DFQATT, CDR2 SNEGSKA (reference sequence). The CDR3 has 15 amino acids. V shed 2 bases, J shed 5 bases, and the junction held 7 bases outside the gene matches.

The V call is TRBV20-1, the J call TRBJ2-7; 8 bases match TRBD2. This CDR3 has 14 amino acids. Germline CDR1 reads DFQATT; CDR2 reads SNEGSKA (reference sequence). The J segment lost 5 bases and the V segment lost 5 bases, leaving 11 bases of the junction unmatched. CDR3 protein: CSAPGRPGGDEQYF. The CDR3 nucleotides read TGCAGTGCTCCCGGGCGTCCGGGGGGGGACGAGCAGTACTTC.

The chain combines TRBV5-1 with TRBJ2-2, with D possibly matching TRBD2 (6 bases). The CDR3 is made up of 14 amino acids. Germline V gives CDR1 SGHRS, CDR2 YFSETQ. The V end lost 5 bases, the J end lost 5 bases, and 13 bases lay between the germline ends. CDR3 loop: CASSLTRKTGELFF. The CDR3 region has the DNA TGCGCCAGCAGTCTGACTAGAAAAACCGGGGAGCTGTTTTTT.

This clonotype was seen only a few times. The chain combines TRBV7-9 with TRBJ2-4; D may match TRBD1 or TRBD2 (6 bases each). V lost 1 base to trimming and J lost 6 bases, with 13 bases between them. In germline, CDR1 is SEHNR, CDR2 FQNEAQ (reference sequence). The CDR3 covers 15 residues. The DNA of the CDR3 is TGTGCCAGCAGCTTAGATGGGGGGCTCGGAAACATTCAGTACTTC. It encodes CASSLDGGLGNIQYF.

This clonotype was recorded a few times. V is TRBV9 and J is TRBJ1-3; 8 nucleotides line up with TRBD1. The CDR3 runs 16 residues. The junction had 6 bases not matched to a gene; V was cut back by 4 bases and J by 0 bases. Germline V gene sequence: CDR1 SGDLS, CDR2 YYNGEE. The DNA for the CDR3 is TGTGCCAGCAGCCGAGGGACAGGTGACTCTGGAAACACCATATATTTT. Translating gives CASSRGTGDSGNTIYF.

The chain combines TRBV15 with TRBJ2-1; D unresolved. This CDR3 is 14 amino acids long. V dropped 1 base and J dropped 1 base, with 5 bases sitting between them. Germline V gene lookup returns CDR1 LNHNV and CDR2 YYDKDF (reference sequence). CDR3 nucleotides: TGTGCCACCAGCAGAGGCCCGTCCTACAATGAGCAGTTCTTC. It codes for CATSRGPSYNEQFF.

DNA of the CDR3: TGCGCCAGCAGCTTGCCACGGAGGACCTACAATGAGCAGTTCTTC. Translation gives CASSLPRRTYNEQFF. The chain employs TRBV5-1 and TRBJ2-1; the D gene is possibly TRBD2 (5 bases). Germline V lookup: CDR1 SGHRS, CDR2 YFSETQ. V lost 1 base and J lost 2, with 10 bases in between. The CDR3 totals 15 residues.

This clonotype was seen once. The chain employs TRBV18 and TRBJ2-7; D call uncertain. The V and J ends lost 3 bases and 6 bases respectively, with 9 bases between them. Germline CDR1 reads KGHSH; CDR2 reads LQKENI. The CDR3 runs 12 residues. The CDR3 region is CASSPLGTEQYV. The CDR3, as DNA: TGTGCCAGCTCACCCCTAGGTACCGAGCAGTACGTC.

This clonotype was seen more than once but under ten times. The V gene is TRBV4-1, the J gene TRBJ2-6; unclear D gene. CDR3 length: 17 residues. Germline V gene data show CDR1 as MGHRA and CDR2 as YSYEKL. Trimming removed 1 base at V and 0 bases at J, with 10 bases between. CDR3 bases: TGCGCCAGCAGCCAAGGGACGCGCTACTCTGGGGCCAACGTCCTGACTTTC. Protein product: CASSQGTRYSGANVLTF.

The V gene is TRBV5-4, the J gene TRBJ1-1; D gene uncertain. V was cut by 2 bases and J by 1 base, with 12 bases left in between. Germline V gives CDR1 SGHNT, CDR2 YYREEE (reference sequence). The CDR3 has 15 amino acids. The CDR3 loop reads CASSFGLGWNTEAFF. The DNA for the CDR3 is TGTGCCAGCAGCTTTGGGCTGGGCTGGAACACTGAAGCTTTCTTT.

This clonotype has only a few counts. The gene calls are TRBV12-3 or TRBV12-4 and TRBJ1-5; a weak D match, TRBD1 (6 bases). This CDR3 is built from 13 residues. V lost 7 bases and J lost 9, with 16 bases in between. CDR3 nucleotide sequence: TGTGCCAGCACCTACAGAGGGGGGGGGCCCCAGCATTTT. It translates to CASTYRGGGPQHF.

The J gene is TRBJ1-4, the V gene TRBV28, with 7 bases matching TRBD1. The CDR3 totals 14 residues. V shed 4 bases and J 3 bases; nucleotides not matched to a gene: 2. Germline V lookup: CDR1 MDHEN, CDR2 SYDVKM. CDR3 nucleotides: TGTGCCAGCAGTTCGACAGGGCCTAATGAAAAACTGTTTTTT. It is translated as CASSSTGPNEKLFF. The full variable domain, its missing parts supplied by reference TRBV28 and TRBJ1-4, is DVKVTQSSRYLVKRTGEKVFLECVQDMDHENMFWYRQDPGLGLRLIYFSYDVKMKEKGDIPEGYSVSREKKERFSLILESASTNQTSMYLCASSSTGPNEKLFFGSGTQLSVL.

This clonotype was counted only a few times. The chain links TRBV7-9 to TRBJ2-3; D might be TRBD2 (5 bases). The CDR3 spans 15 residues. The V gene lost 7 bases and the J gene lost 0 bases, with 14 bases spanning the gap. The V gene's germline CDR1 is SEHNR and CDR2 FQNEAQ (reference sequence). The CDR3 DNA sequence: TGTGCCAGCACATACCGGGATCCTAGCACAGATACGCAGTATTTT. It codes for CASTYRDPSTDTQYF.

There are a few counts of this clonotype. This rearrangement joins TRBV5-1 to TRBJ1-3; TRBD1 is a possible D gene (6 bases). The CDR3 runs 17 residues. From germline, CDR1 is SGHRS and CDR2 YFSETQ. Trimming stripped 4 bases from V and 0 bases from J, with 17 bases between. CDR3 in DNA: TGCGCCAGCAGCCAAGCAGCGACAGGATCCTCTGGAAACACCATATATTTT. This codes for CASSQAATGSSGNTIYF.

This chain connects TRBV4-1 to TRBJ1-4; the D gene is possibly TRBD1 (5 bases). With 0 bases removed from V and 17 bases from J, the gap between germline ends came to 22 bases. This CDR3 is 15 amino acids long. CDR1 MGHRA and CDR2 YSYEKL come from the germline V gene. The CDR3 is CASSQEGGTALSFFF. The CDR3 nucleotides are TGCGCCAGCAGCCAAGAGGGCGGGACGGCCCTCTCATTTTTTTTT.

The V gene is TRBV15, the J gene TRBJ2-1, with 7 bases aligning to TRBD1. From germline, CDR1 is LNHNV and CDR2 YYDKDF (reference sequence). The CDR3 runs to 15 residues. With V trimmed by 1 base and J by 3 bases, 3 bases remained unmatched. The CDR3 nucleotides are TGTGCCACCAGCAGAGTGGACAGGTACTACAATGAGCAGTTCTTC. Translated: CATSRVDRYYNEQFF.